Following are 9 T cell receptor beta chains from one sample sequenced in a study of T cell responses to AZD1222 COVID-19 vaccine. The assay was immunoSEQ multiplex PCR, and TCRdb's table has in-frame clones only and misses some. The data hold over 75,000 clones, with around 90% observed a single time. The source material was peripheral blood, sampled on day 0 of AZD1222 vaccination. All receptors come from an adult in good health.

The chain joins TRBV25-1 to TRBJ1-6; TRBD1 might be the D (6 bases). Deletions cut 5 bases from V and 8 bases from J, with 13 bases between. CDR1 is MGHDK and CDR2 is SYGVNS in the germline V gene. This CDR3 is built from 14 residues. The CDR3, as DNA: TGTGCCAGCAGTCTGACCGGGGGCGATTCACCCCTCCACTTT. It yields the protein CASSLTGGDSPLHF.

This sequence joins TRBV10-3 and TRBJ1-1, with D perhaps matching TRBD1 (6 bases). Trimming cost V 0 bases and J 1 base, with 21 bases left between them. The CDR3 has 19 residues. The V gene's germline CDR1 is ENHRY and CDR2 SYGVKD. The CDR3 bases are TGTGCCATCAGTGAGTCAGGTTTCGAACCAGGGGCCAGGAACACTGAAGCTTTCTTT. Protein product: CAISESGFEPGARNTEAFF.

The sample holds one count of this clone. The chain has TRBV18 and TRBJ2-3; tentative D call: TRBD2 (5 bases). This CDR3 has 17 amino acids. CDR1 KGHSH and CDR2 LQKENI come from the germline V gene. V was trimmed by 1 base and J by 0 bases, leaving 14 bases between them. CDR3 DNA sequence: TGTGCCAGCTCACCACGTGATTCCCGGACTAGCACAGATACGCAGTATTTT. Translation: CASSPRDSRTSTDTQYF. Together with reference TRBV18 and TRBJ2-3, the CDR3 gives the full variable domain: NAGVMQNPRHLVRRRGQEARLRCSPMKGHSHVYWYRQLPEEGLKFMVYLQKENIIDESGMPKERFSAEFPKEGPSILRIQQVVRGDSAAYFCASSPRDSRTSTDTQYFGPGTRLTVL.

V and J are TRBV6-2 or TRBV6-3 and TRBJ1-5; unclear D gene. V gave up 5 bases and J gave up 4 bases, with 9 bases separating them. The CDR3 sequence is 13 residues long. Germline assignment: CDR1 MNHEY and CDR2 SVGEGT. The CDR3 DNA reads TGTGCCAGCAGTACACAGTCGAATCAGCCCCAGCATTTT. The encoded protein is CASSTQSNQPQHF.

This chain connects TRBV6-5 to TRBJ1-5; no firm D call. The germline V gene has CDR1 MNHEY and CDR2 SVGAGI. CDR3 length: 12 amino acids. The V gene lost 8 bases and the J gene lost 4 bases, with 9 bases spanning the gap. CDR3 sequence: CASGFANQPQHF. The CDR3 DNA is TGTGCCAGCGGTTTTGCTAATCAGCCCCAGCATTTT.

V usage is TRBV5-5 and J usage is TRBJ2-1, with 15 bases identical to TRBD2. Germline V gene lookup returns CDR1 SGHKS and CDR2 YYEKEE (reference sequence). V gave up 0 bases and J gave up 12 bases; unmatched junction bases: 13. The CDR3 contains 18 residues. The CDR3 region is CASSLGTSGRARTVGQFF. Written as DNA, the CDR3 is TGTGCCAGCAGCTTGGGGACTAGCGGGAGGGCCCGAACGGTTGGGCAGTTCTTC.

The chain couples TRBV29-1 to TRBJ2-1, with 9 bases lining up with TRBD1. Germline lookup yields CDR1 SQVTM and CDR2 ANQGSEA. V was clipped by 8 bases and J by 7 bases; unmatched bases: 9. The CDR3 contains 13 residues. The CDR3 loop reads CSTNRGTGNEQFF. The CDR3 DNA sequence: TGCAGCACCAATCGGGGGACAGGGAATGAGCAGTTCTTC.

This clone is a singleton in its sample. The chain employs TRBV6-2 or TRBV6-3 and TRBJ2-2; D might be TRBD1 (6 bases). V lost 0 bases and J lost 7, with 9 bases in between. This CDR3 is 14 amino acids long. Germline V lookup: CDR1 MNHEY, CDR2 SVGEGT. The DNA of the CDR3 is TGTGCCAGCAGTTACTCACAGGGAAACGGGGAGCTGTTTTTT. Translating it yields CASSYSQGNGELFF.

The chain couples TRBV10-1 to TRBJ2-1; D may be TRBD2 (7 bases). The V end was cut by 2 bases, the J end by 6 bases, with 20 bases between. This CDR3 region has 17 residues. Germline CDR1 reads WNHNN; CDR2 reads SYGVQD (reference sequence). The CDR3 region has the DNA TGCGCCAGCAGTGAGGCGGGGGCAGGGAGGTCCCTCAATGAGCAGTTCTTC. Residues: CASSEAGAGRSLNEQFF.